This T cell receptor beta chain was observed in a study of T cells in Graves' hyperthyroidism and ophthalmopathy. The TCR beta CDR3 regions underwent amplification using RNA transcripts as the source. The HTBI primer set served for first-round RT-PCR of the TCR CDR3. TCRdb fed the multiplex PCR reads into MiXCR, producing one record per CDR3 protein. The sample has approximately 330,000 distinct CDR3 sequences, around a sixth seen once. Germline V lookup: CDR1 SGHAT, CDR2 FQNNGV. The CDR3 covers 13 residues. V was cut by 4 bases and J by 12 bases, with 16 bases left in between. This clonotype has at least ten counts.

This receptor was taken from a woman aged 45-65 years with Graves' hyperthyroidism. V and J are TRBV11-2 and TRBJ2-1, with D possibly called TRBD1 or TRBD2 (5 bases each). The sample consisted of blood. The DNA for the CDR3 is TGTGCCAGCAGCTGGAAAGGGGACCTGGTGCAGTTCTTC. Translating it yields CASSWKGDLVQFF.